The rows below give T cell receptor beta chains drawn from one sample of a study of beta chain features in type 1 diabetes. Here immunoSEQ multiplex PCR was the method, and the copy in TCRdb shows in-frame clones only, minus some. The sample shows more than 250,000 clones, around 21% of them seen only once. The material sequenced was naive CD4+ T cells from blood. The receptors shown here come from a middle-aged woman with type 1 diabetes. Both conserved end residues are part of each CDR3. The listing skips clone size in some rows; elsewhere it reads once, few, many or a size class.

TRBV19,NA,CASSIGWTGRQPQHF
TRBV10-3,NA,CAISESWQYGYTF
TRBV5-1,NA,CASSLVAGAFGEQYF
TRBV25-1,NA,CASSPQANEQFF
TRBV2,few,CASSGREGGDEQFF
TRBV29-1,NA,CSVVPLGAGGPQHGYNEQFF
TRBV4-3,NA,CASSQEVTGGPGYSNQPQHF
TRBV7-9,NA,CASLRPDRDYGYTF
TRBV5-8,NA,CASSSGTGRNEQFF
TRBV4-1,few,CASSQAPPGLAGVTDTQYF
TRBV2,few,CASSEAPVAGHTF
TRBV4-3,NA,CASSQGAGGPNRETQYF
TRBV28,few,CASSFGSTGTGGYTF
TRBV11-2,few,CASSVTSGGTYEQYF
TRBV7-9,NA,CASSLAQMNTEAFF
TRBV4-1,NA,CASSQDRFGVRTQHF
TRBV5-6,NA,CASSLARVVRTDTQYF
TRBV30,few,CAWSGGTGGSRNTEAFF